This T cell receptor (beta chain) is drawn from a study of T-cell reconstitution after alpha-beta-depleted transplantation in children. Trimming left V 1 base short and J 4 bases short, with 14 bases between. Germline V gene data show CDR1 as MNHNS and CDR2 as SASEGT. The CDR3 runs to 15 residues. A library of TCRbeta sequences, prepared with unique molecular identifiers, was generated. TCRdb called the PCR reads again in MiXCR, with one record for every CDR3 protein. The table has under 450,000 distinct CDR3 sequences, 16% seen once; the top ten hold 25% to 30%. This clonotype has a count of ten or more.

The V gene is TRBV6-1, the J gene TRBJ2-7; perhaps TRBD2 as D (7 bases). This TCR was recovered from a boy less than two years old who had a stem cell transplant for Wiskott-Aldrich syndrome, so the T cells may come from the graft donor. Sequences were derived from PBMCs, mostly from graft donor cells, sampled 360 days after TCRalphabeta/CD19-depleted stem cell transplant. The CDR3 sequence is CASSEDRGGAYEQYF. The CDR3, as DNA: TGTGCCAGCAGTGAAGACCGAGGGGGGGCATACGAGCAGTACTTC.